The 26 T cell receptor beta chains presented below share a single source sample, sequenced in a study of cytomegalovirus exposure and HLA in healthy donors. This PCR relied on a set of 60 Vbeta primers and 13 Jbeta primers. Here immunoSEQ multiplex PCR was the method, and the copy in TCRdb shows in-frame clones only, minus some. Recorded for this sample: approximately 110,000 clones. The sequencing input was PBMCs. The receptors originated from a young man in good health and CMV-seronegative.

The V call is TRBV18, the J call TRBJ1-1, with D possibly being TRBD1 (6 bases). Germline V CDR1 and CDR2: KGHSH, LQKENI. This CDR3 has 12 amino acids. Trimming cost V 3 bases and J 8 bases, with 10 bases left between them. CDR3 protein: CASSPLDREAFF. The CDR3 DNA reads as TGTGCCAGCTCACCCCTTGACAGGGAAGCTTTCTTT. The whole variable domain, remainder taken from reference TRBV18 and TRBJ1-1, is NAGVMQNPRHLVRRRGQEARLRCSPMKGHSHVYWYRQLPEEGLKFMVYLQKENIIDESGMPKERFSAEFPKEGPSILRIQQVVRGDSAAYFCASSPLDREAFFGQGTRLTVV.

V is TRBV4-1 and J is TRBJ1-2; D is perhaps TRBD1 (5 bases). V was pared by 0 bases and J by 0 bases, with 14 bases between. This CDR3 contains 17 residues. Germline CDR1 is MGHRA and CDR2 is YSYEKL. CDR3 in amino acids: CASSQEERSGSNYGYTF. CDR3 nucleotides: TGCGCCAGCAGCCAAGAAGAACGGTCAGGGTCTAACTATGGCTACACCTTC.

The chain carries TRBV15 and TRBJ1-5, with 7 bases fitting TRBD1. The CDR3 runs to 15 residues. Germline V lookup: CDR1 LNHNV, CDR2 YYDKDF (reference sequence). V shed 0 bases, J shed 4 bases, and the junction held 3 bases outside the gene matches. The CDR3 coding sequence is TGTGCCACCAGCAGAGAGACAGGGTTAAATCAGCCCCAGCATTTT. Protein product: CATSRETGLNQPQHF.

The chain employs TRBV27 and TRBJ1-4, with 8 bases aligning to TRBD1. This CDR3 comprises 14 residues. V shed 7 bases and J 7 bases; nucleotides not matched to a gene: 8. Germline V gives CDR1 MNHEY, CDR2 SMNVEV (reference sequence). Here the CDR3 DNA reads TGTGCCAGCAAGGTGGACAGGGTTCGTGAAAAACTGTTTTTT. Protein sequence: CASKVDRVREKLFF.

V gene TRBV7-9 combines with J gene TRBJ1-5; D remains unclear. The ends were cut back, 0 bases at V and 3 bases at J, with 9 bases in the middle. Germline loops: CDR1 SEHNR, CDR2 FQNEAQ (reference sequence). This CDR3 spans 15 amino acids. The CDR3 nucleotides are TGTGCCAGCAGCTTAGCTGGGCAGCCCAATCAGCCCCAGCATTTT. Protein: CASSLAGQPNQPQHF.

This chain connects TRBV6-1 to TRBJ1-1; TRBD1 agrees at 7 bases. The ends lost 6 bases at V and 5 bases at J; junction bases unmatched: 9. This CDR3 has 14 amino acids. Per the germline V gene, CDR1 is MNHNS and CDR2 is SASEGT. The CDR3: CASRPGQVGTEAFF. CDR3 nucleotides: TGTGCCAGCAGACCCGGACAGGTAGGAACTGAAGCTTTCTTT.

This chain uses TRBV7-6 with TRBJ2-3; the D is unclear. CDR1 SGHVS and CDR2 FNYEAQ come from the germline V gene. The CDR3 is 13 residues long. The V end was cut by 5 bases, the J end by 10 bases, with 16 bases between. The CDR3 bases are TGTGCCAGCAGCCCCGGTGTAGGAGACGCGCAGTATTTT. This translates into CASSPGVGDAQYF.

The V call is TRBV5-1, the J call TRBJ2-6; D not resolved. The CDR3 contains 16 residues. Germline lookup yields CDR1 SGHRS and CDR2 YFSETQ. V was cut by 4 bases and J by 0 bases, with 11 bases left in between. In nucleotides, the CDR3 is TGCGCCAGCAGCCCGTTCGAGGACTCTGGGGCCAACGTCCTGACTTTC. Its protein is CASSPFEDSGANVLTF. The full variable domain, completed using reference TRBV5-1 and TRBJ2-6, is KAGVTQTPRYLIKTRGQQVTLSCSPISGHRSVSWYQQTPGQGLQFLFEYFSETQRNKGNFPGRFSGRQFSNSRSEMNVSTLELGDSALYLCASSPFEDSGANVLTFGAGSRLTVL.

The gene calls are TRBV7-9 and TRBJ2-2; D might be TRBD1 (6 bases). The CDR3 contains 14 residues. Deletions cut 2 bases from V and 7 bases from J, with 11 bases between. The V gene's germline CDR1 is SEHNR and CDR2 FQNEAQ (reference sequence). This chain's CDR3 is CASSLTGTGGELFF. CDR3 DNA: TGTGCCAGCAGCTTAACAGGGACGGGCGGGGAGCTGTTTTTT. Together with reference TRBV7-9 and TRBJ2-2, the CDR3 gives the full variable domain: DTGVSQNPRHKITKRGQNVTFRCDPISEHNRLYWYRQTLGQGPEFLTYFQNEAQLEKSRLLSDRFSAERPKGSFSTLEIQRTEQGDSAMYLCASSLTGTGGELFFGEGSRLTVL.

This chain joins TRBV11-2 and TRBJ1-5; D gene ambiguous. Trimming removed 6 bases at V and 3 bases at J, with 24 bases between. The CDR3 totals 18 residues. CDR1 SGHAT and CDR2 FQNNGV come from the germline V gene. The CDR3 DNA follows: TGTGCCAGCAGATCTAATTCGGGTCCCACGGTTAACAATCAGCCCCAGCATTTT. Protein sequence: CASRSNSGPTVNNQPQHF.

The chain employs TRBV5-1 and TRBJ1-1, with D unclear. The V end lost 4 bases, the J end lost 8 bases, and 18 bases lay between the germline ends. From germline, CDR1 is SGHRS and CDR2 YFSETQ. This CDR3 has 14 residues. The CDR3 region is CASSRLAGHNEAFF. CDR3 bases: TGCGCCAGCAGCCGCCTTGCGGGTCACAACGAAGCTTTCTTT.

The chain combines TRBV2 with TRBJ2-1; 11 nucleotides line up with TRBD1. This CDR3 contains 15 residues. V dropped 6 bases and J dropped 8; count of bases not matched to a gene: 9. Germline V gene sequence: CDR1 SNHLY, CDR2 FYNNEI. The CDR3 region has the DNA TGTGCCAGCAGCCGGACAGGGGGCGAATGGGATGAGCAGTTCTTC. Translated: CASSRTGGEWDEQFF. Filled out from reference TRBV2 and TRBJ2-1, the complete variable domain reads EPEVTQTPSHQVTQMGQEVILRCVPISNHLYFYWYRQILGQKVEFLVSFYNNEISEKSEIFDDQFSVERPDGSNFTLKIRSTKLEDSAMYFCASSRTGGEWDEQFFGPGTRLTVL.

The chain combines TRBV5-4 with TRBJ2-1; TRBD2 matches 12 bases. Germline assignment: CDR1 SGHNT and CDR2 YYREEE (reference sequence). The CDR3 sequence is 16 residues long. Trimming removed 4 bases from V and 5 bases from J; junction bases left unmatched: 7. The CDR3 protein is CASSATSGGYNNEQFF. The CDR3 nucleotides are TGTGCCAGCAGCGCGACTAGCGGGGGATATAACAATGAGCAGTTCTTC.

J is TRBJ2-6 and V is TRBV4-1, with 12 bases lining up with TRBD2. The germline gives CDR1 MGHRA, CDR2 YSYEKL. Trimming took 3 bases from V and 0 from J; bases not matched to a gene: 3. The CDR3 is 18 amino acids. The CDR3 spells CASSQRTSGDSGANVLTF. The CDR3 nucleotides read TGCGCCAGCAGCCAGAGGACTAGCGGGGACTCTGGGGCCAACGTCCTGACTTTC.

The chain recombines TRBV5-1 with TRBJ1-3; weak D call: TRBD1 (6 bases). The V gene's germline CDR1 is SGHRS and CDR2 YFSETQ. This CDR3 has 16 amino acids. V dropped 4 bases and J dropped 1 base, with 15 bases sitting between them. The CDR3 spells CASSATGIGSGNTIYF. The CDR3 region has the DNA TGCGCCAGCAGCGCGACAGGTATTGGATCTGGAAACACCATATATTTT.

The CDR3 DNA follows: TGTGCCAGCAGCTACAGGGGGTACGGCTACACCTTC. This codes for CASSYRGYGYTF. The rearrangement links TRBV4-2 to TRBJ1-2; 8 bases fit TRBD1. CDR1 is LGHNA, CDR2 YNFKEQ, per germline. The junction had 4 bases not matched to a gene; V was cut back by 5 bases and J by 8 bases. The CDR3 is 12 residues long.

The rearrangement uses TRBV7-2 and TRBJ1-5; TRBD1 aligns across 7 bases. Germline values: CDR1 SGHTA, CDR2 FQGNSA. The CDR3 runs to 16 residues. V lost 4 bases to trimming and J lost 3 bases; unmatched junction nucleotides: 9. CDR3 coding DNA: TGTGCCAGCAGCTCGCCGACAGGGAGAGACAATCAGCCCCAGCATTTT. It specifies CASSSPTGRDNQPQHF.

The CDR3 spells CSAQSAASTDTQYF. CDR3 nucleotide sequence: TGCAGCGCACAGTCGGCAGCCAGCACAGATACGCAGTATTTT. V gene TRBV29-1 combines with J gene TRBJ2-3; D is unclear. With 7 bases removed from V and 0 bases from J, the gap between germline ends came to 14 bases. CDR1 is SQVTM, CDR2 ANQGSEA, per germline. This CDR3 has 14 amino acids.

V gene TRBV28 combines with J gene TRBJ2-2; D remains unclear. CDR3 length: 13 amino acids. Germline V gene sequence: CDR1 MDHEN, CDR2 SYDVKM. Deletions cut 10 bases from V and 0 bases from J, with 9 bases between. The CDR3 region is CATQIANTGELFF. CDR3 coding DNA: TGTGCCACCCAAATAGCGAACACCGGGGAGCTGTTTTTT.

The V and J genes are TRBV7-9 and TRBJ2-7; 11 nucleotides align to TRBD1. Trimming cost V 5 bases and J 7 bases; bases outside gene matches: 10. The CDR3 is made up of 15 amino acids. Germline V gene sequence: CDR1 SEHNR, CDR2 FQNEAQ (reference sequence). CDR3 region: CASSLGQGVAGEQYF. CDR3 bases: TGTGCCAGCAGCCTGGGACAGGGGGTCGCCGGGGAGCAGTACTTC.

The CDR3 reads CASSKDRTQYEQYF. CDR3 DNA sequence: TGTGCCAGCAGCAAGGACAGGACACAATACGAGCAGTACTTC. J is TRBJ2-7 and V is TRBV6-5, with 7 bases that match TRBD1. V lost 6 bases to trimming and J lost 4 bases; unmatched junction nucleotides: 9. In germline, CDR1 is MNHEY, CDR2 SVGAGI. The CDR3 length is 14 residues.

V is TRBV18 and J is TRBJ2-7, with D maybe TRBD1 (5 bases). The CDR3 is 13 amino acids. Per the germline V gene, CDR1 is KGHSH and CDR2 is LQKENI. With 2 bases removed from V and 5 bases from J, the gap between germline ends came to 10 bases. CDR3 nucleotides: TGTGCCAGCTCACCAGATTTAGGGGACGAGCAGTACTTC. Amino acids: CASSPDLGDEQYF.

The chain combines TRBV5-1 with TRBJ1-1; D remains unclear. Between the trimmed V and J ends, which lost 4 bases and 1 base, there was a span of 14 bases. CDR3 length: 15 amino acids. Germline lookup yields CDR1 SGHRS and CDR2 YFSETQ. Written as DNA, the CDR3 is TGCGCCAGCAGCCGGGGTGGGGTAGGGAACACTGAAGCTTTCTTT. As protein: CASSRGGVGNTEAFF.

The chain recombines TRBV5-4 with TRBJ1-1; weak D call: TRBD1 (5 bases). CDR3 length: 12 residues. Trimming removed 4 bases from V and 3 bases from J, with 7 bases in between. CDR1 is SGHNT, CDR2 YYREEE, per germline (reference sequence). This chain's CDR3 is CASSHRYTEAFF. The CDR3 nucleotides are TGTGCCAGCAGCCACAGGTACACTGAAGCTTTCTTT.

The CDR3 loop reads CASSLGVEDTEAFF. The CDR3 bases are TGCGCCAGCAGCTTGGGCGTTGAGGACACTGAAGCTTTCTTT. V is TRBV5-1 and J is TRBJ1-1; the D is unclear. V lost 0 bases, J lost 3 bases, and 9 bases lay in between. The CDR3 is made up of 14 amino acids. Germline-derived CDR1 and CDR2 are SGHRS and YFSETQ. The variable domain in full, completed from reference TRBV5-1 and TRBJ1-1, reads KAGVTQTPRYLIKTRGQQVTLSCSPISGHRSVSWYQQTPGQGLQFLFEYFSETQRNKGNFPGRFSGRQFSNSRSEMNVSTLELGDSALYLCASSLGVEDTEAFFGQGTRLTVV.

The J gene is TRBJ1-5, the V gene TRBV29-1; D is unclear. V was shortened by 7 bases and J by 6 bases, with 16 bases between the two germline ends. Germline V lookup: CDR1 SQVTM, CDR2 ANQGSEA. This CDR3 is built from 13 residues. CDR3 residues: CSAQTTSGQPQHF. CDR3 bases: TGCAGCGCCCAGACAACAAGCGGTCAGCCCCAGCATTTT.